Each of the 27 T cell receptor beta chains below was sequenced from the same sample in a study of shared clonotypes between healthy human individuals. Libraries were prepared by immunoSEQ multiplex PCR; TCRdb keeps only in-frame clonotypes and omits some of them. This table has 2 million to 3 million clones, more than 90% appearing once. Source material: naive CD4+ T cells sorted from blood. Noted subset: CD45RA+ positively selected. The receptors derive from a man aged 18-30 years in good health.

Points on this clone: A junction boundary mismatches the germline segment, possibly from a read error. The V gene is TRBV28, the J gene TRBJ2-7; 8 bases align to TRBD2. Germline V gene sequence: CDR1 MDHEN, CDR2 SYDVKM. The CDR3 contains 14 residues. CDR3 DNA sequence: TGTGCCAGCAGTTTAACGATCCTAGGCGGGGGGCGGGTCTTC. Translating gives CASSLTILGGGRVF.

The J gene is TRBJ2-1, the V gene TRBV6-5, with 8 bases matching TRBD2. This CDR3 comprises 15 residues. Per the germline V gene, CDR1 is MNHEY and CDR2 is SVGAGI. V gave up 6 bases and J gave up 5 bases; unmatched junction bases: 9. CDR3 protein: CASRVPGLGDNEQFF. CDR3 nucleotides: TGTGCCAGCAGGGTTCCGGGACTAGGCGACAATGAGCAGTTCTTC.

This chain joins TRBV5-6 and TRBJ1-5; D is unresolved. The CDR3 totals 11 residues. V was trimmed by 0 bases and J by 6 bases, leaving 1 base between them. CDR1 and CDR2 from the germline V gene are SGHDT and YYEEEE. CDR3 bases: TGTGCCAGCAGCTTGGTTCAGCCCCAGCATTTT. This gives the protein CASSLVQPQHF. The entire variable domain, with the rest obtained from reference TRBV5-6 and TRBJ1-5, is as follows: DAGVTQSPTHLIKTRGQQVTLRCSPKSGHDTVSWYQQALGQGPQFIFQYYEEEERQRGNFPDRFSGHQFPNYSSELNVNALLLGDSALYLCASSLVQPQHFGDGTRLSIL.

This rearrangement joins TRBV6-1 to TRBJ2-1; tentative D call: TRBD2 (5 bases). The CDR3 sequence is 17 residues long. Germline assignment: CDR1 MNHNS and CDR2 SASEGT. The V end lost 2 bases, the J end lost 9 bases, and 23 bases lay between the germline ends. As DNA, the CDR3 is TGTGCCAGCAGTGAAACTTTAGGCGGGTGGGCCAACGGTGAGCAGTTCTTC. Amino acid sequence: CASSETLGGWANGEQFF.

The chain is built from TRBV4-3 and TRBJ1-5; 8 positions match TRBD1. Germline V lookup: CDR1 LGHNA, CDR2 YSLEER. V shed 0 bases, J shed 6 bases, and the junction held 10 bases outside the gene matches. CDR3 size: 17 residues. CDR3: CASSQDQYSGGRQPQHF. CDR3 nucleotide sequence: TGCGCCAGCAGCCAAGATCAGTATTCAGGGGGCCGTCAGCCCCAGCATTTT.

The V gene is TRBV30, the J gene TRBJ2-7, with D perhaps TRBD1 (6 bases). CDR3 length equals 11 residues. Germline loops: CDR1 GTSNPN, CDR2 SVGIG (reference sequence). The V and J ends lost 8 bases and 4 bases respectively, with 12 bases between them. The CDR3 coding sequence is TGTGCCGGGGGCAGGGAATACGAGCAGTACTTC. Amino acid sequence: CAGGREYEQYF.

This sequence joins TRBV28 and TRBJ1-2; unclear D gene. The germline gives CDR1 MDHEN, CDR2 SYDVKM. The CDR3 length is 13 residues. V was trimmed by 1 base and J by 5 bases, leaving 8 bases between them. The CDR3 bases are TGTGCCAGCAGTTTATCGGCAGGATATGGCTACACCTTC. Amino acids: CASSLSAGYGYTF.

This rearrangement joins TRBV25-1 to TRBJ2-5; no clear D gene. Germline values: CDR1 MGHDK, CDR2 SYGVNS. The CDR3 sequence is 12 residues long. Trimming left V 3 bases short and J 5 bases short, with 7 bases between. The CDR3 loop reads CASSEKLETQYF. DNA for the CDR3: TGTGCCAGCAGTGAGAAGTTGGAGACCCAGTACTTC.

In its sample, this clone was seen once. This chain links TRBV19 with TRBJ1-1; no clear D gene. The V end lost 4 bases, the J end lost 1 base, and 10 bases lay between the germline ends. This CDR3 contains 14 residues. Per the germline V gene, CDR1 is LNHDA and CDR2 is SQIVND (reference sequence). The CDR3 nucleotides are TGTGCCAGTAGTAATGGACTCCCGAACACTGAAGCTTTCTTT. This codes for CASSNGLPNTEAFF.

The chain couples TRBV6-6 to TRBJ2-3; D unclear. Germline CDR1 and CDR2: MNHNY and SVGAGI (reference sequence). V lost 7 bases, J lost 0 bases, and 8 bases lay in between. This CDR3 region has 13 residues. CDR3 nucleotide sequence: TGTGCCAGCAAGCTGATTAGCACAGATACGCAGTATTTT. Translating it yields CASKLISTDTQYF.

This clone was observed a single time. This chain uses TRBV11-2 with TRBJ1-5; D call uncertain. The germline CDR1 and CDR2 sequences are SGHAT and FQNNGV. V shed 0 bases and J shed 4 bases, with 10 bases lying between them. CDR3 length: 15 residues. The CDR3 sequence is CASSLDGSTNQPQHF. In DNA, the CDR3 is TGTGCCAGCAGCTTAGATGGGTCAACAAATCAGCCCCAGCATTTT.

The rearrangement links TRBV2 to TRBJ1-6, with D possibly being TRBD1 (5 bases). V lost 1 base, J lost 2 bases, and 12 bases lay in between. The CDR3 consists of 17 residues. CDR1 is SNHLY and CDR2 is FYNNEI in the germline V gene. This chain's CDR3 is CASSEGGVRAYNSPLHF. DNA of the CDR3: TGTGCCAGCAGTGAAGGGGGGGTAAGAGCCTATAATTCACCCCTCCACTTT.

The CDR3, as DNA: TGTGCCAGCAGCCCGGGACAGGTTAACGAGCAGTACTTC. Translation: CASSPGQVNEQYF. This chain joins TRBV5-5 and TRBJ2-7; 8 bases are shared with TRBD1. This CDR3 has 13 amino acids. The J segment lost 5 bases and the V segment lost 4 bases, leaving 5 bases of the junction unmatched. CDR1 SGHKS and CDR2 YYEKEE come from the germline V gene (reference sequence).

The chain employs TRBV4-3 and TRBJ1-6; D not certain. V was trimmed by 1 base and J by 9 bases, leaving 4 bases between them. Germline V gene data show CDR1 as LGHNA and CDR2 as YSLEER. This CDR3 contains 12 residues. In nucleotides, the CDR3 is TGCGCCAGCAGCCAAGTTGGTTCACCCCTCCACTTT. Encoded protein: CASSQVGSPLHF.

The CDR3, as DNA: TGTGCCAGACGTCCACAGGGAGGGGTGGTAGAGACCCAGTACTTC. Encoded protein: CARRPQGGVVETQYF. The chain joins TRBV7-9 to TRBJ2-5; perhaps TRBD2 as D (7 bases). V was cut by 9 bases and J by 4 bases, with 21 bases left in between. Germline CDR1 is SEHNR and CDR2 is FQNEAQ (reference sequence). This CDR3 has 15 amino acids.

The rearrangement links TRBV18 to TRBJ1-5; 7 nucleotides agree with TRBD1. The V and J ends lost 6 bases and 7 bases, in that order; junction bases with no gene match: 9. The germline gives CDR1 KGHSH, CDR2 LQKENI. The CDR3 is made up of 14 amino acids. As DNA, the CDR3 is TGTGCCAGCTCGTCAGGGGGGTTTGAGCAGCCCCAGCATTTT. Residues: CASSSGGFEQPQHF.

V and J are TRBV2 and TRBJ1-2; D remains unclear. This CDR3 is built from 17 residues. Germline V gene data show CDR1 as SNHLY and CDR2 as FYNNEI. V lost 8 bases and J lost 0, with 22 bases in between. CDR3 in DNA: TGTGCCAGCTCTGAGCGGATATTGCGGCTAGCTAACTATGGCTACACCTTC. Translation gives CASSERILRLANYGYTF.

In this sample, this clone turned up a few times. V usage is TRBV18 and J usage is TRBJ1-5; 8 bases map to TRBD1. The CDR3 consists of 15 residues. The V and J ends lost 3 bases and 5 bases, in that order; junction bases with no gene match: 6. Germline loops: CDR1 KGHSH, CDR2 LQKENI. CDR3 amino acids: CASSPQGATHQPQHF. The DNA of the CDR3 is TGTGCCAGCTCACCGCAGGGGGCTACTCATCAGCCCCAGCATTTT.

J is TRBJ1-2 and V is TRBV30; tentatively, D is TRBD1 (5 bases). The ends were cut back, 3 bases at V and 2 bases at J, with 16 bases in the middle. Germline loops: CDR1 GTSNPN, CDR2 SVGIG (reference sequence). The CDR3 runs to 15 residues. The CDR3 spells CAWSRRDLVNYGYTF. The CDR3 bases are TGTGCCTGGAGCCGACGGGACTTGGTAAACTATGGCTACACCTTC.

The rearrangement uses TRBV29-1 and TRBJ1-1; no definite D call. Germline lookup yields CDR1 SQVTM and CDR2 ANQGSEA. The CDR3 totals 14 residues. V lost 4 bases to trimming and J lost 5 bases, with 17 bases between them. CDR3 in amino acids: CSVVYEGLRTEAFF. The CDR3 DNA follows: TGCAGCGTTGTGTATGAGGGATTAAGAACTGAAGCTTTCTTT.

The chain carries TRBV4-1 and TRBJ1-4; D remains unclear. CDR1 and CDR2 from the germline V gene are MGHRA and YSYEKL. The V and J ends lost 1 base and 3 bases respectively, with 18 bases between them. The CDR3 contains 18 residues. CDR3 residues: CASSQASSIVRANEKLFF. The CDR3 DNA reads TGCGCCAGCAGCCAAGCCTCCTCAATTGTGCGAGCTAATGAAAAACTGTTTTTT.

In the case of this clone: Other DNA sequences in this specimen translate into the identical CDR3. The rearrangement links TRBV18 to TRBJ1-2; TRBD1 matches at 11 bases. The germline CDR1 and CDR2 sequences are KGHSH and LQKENI. CDR3 size: 14 residues. The J segment lost 6 bases and the V segment lost 4 bases, leaving 4 bases of the junction unmatched. CDR3 sequence reads: CASSLGQGADGYTF. DNA for the CDR3: TGTGCCAGCTCACTAGGACAGGGGGCGGATGGCTACACCTTC.

This clone was seen once. V gene TRBV28 combines with J gene TRBJ2-7, with a tentative D call TRBD1 (6 bases). Germline V gene sequence: CDR1 MDHEN, CDR2 SYDVKM. V lost 4 bases and J lost 4, with 14 bases in between. This CDR3 has 14 amino acids. The CDR3 reads CASSSLDSPYEQYF. The CDR3 region has the DNA TGTGCCAGCAGTTCCCTGGACAGCCCTTACGAGCAGTACTTC.

This chain joins TRBV15 and TRBJ2-6; no definite D call. Trimming cost V 6 bases and J 3 bases, with 6 bases left between them. CDR3 size: 13 residues. Germline V lookup: CDR1 LNHNV, CDR2 YYDKDF (reference sequence). The CDR3 sequence: CATSNFGANVLTF. In DNA form, the CDR3 reads TGTGCCACCAGTAATTTTGGGGCCAACGTCCTGACTTTC.

The chain couples TRBV6-1 to TRBJ2-1; D is ambiguous. The CDR3 length is 13 residues. Trimming took 6 bases from V and 6 from J, leaving 12 bases between them. Germline V gives CDR1 MNHNS, CDR2 SASEGT. The CDR3: CASSGPFSNEQFF. The CDR3 DNA sequence: TGTGCCAGCAGCGGCCCCTTCAGCAATGAGCAGTTCTTC.

A single count supports this clone. The J gene is TRBJ2-1, the V gene TRBV7-8, with D uncertain. The V gene's germline CDR1 is SGHVS and CDR2 FQNEAQ. The CDR3 totals 15 residues. Trimming cost V 1 base and J 3 bases, with 10 bases left between them. CDR3 sequence: CASSLVPADYNEQFF. The CDR3 DNA is TGTGCCAGCAGCTTAGTCCCGGCGGACTACAATGAGCAGTTCTTC.

The chain has TRBV29-1 and TRBJ2-5, with 9 bases matching TRBD1. The J call may be in error: the DNA end matches TRBJ2-7 better. Germline V lookup: CDR1 SQVTM, CDR2 ANQGSEA. CDR3 size: 14 residues. CDR3 residues: CSVSTGGNSYEQYF. Written as DNA, the CDR3 is TGCAGCGTGTCGACAGGGGGGAACTCCTACGAGCAGTACTTC.